The 12 T cell receptor beta chains in this list originate from one sample, sequenced in a study of beta chain features in type 1 diabetes. Investigators reverse transcribed all isolated RNA, so they sequenced expressed TCRB transcripts. Profiled with immunoSEQ multiplex PCR; TCRdb holds only in-frame clones, not every one. The sample lists nearly 250,000 clones, 11% to 15% occurring once. Sequenced input: naive CD4+ T cells from blood. The receptors originated from a middle-aged woman in good health.

The chain employs TRBV7-9 and TRBJ1-5, with TRBD1 as a possible D gene (5 bases). From germline, CDR1 is SEHNR and CDR2 FQNEAQ (reference sequence). Between the trimmed V and J ends, which lost 1 base and 7 bases, there was a span of 14 bases. CDR3 size: 15 residues. The chain's CDR3 is CASSLGVSWGQPQHF. In nucleotides, the CDR3 is TGTGCCAGCAGCTTAGGAGTTTCTTGGGGCCAGCCCCAGCATTTT.

A few counts support this clone. The rearrangement links TRBV6-5 to TRBJ2-4, with D possibly matching TRBD2 (6 bases). Trimming took 2 bases from V and 15 from J, leaving 17 bases between them. This CDR3 is 13 amino acids long. Germline lookup yields CDR1 MNHEY and CDR2 SVGAGI. The CDR3 bases are TGTGCCAGCAGTTACACTGGGGACTGGGGATGGTACTTC. As protein: CASSYTGDWGWYF.

This clone was seen a few times. The rearrangement uses TRBV19 and TRBJ1-1; 8 bases agree with TRBD1. Germline values: CDR1 LNHDA, CDR2 SQIVND (reference sequence). The V segment lost 5 bases and the J segment 4 bases; nucleotides outside the gene matches: 6. The CDR3 is 14 amino acids. Here the CDR3 reads CASSLTGGTTEAFF. The CDR3 region has the DNA TGTGCCAGTAGTCTTACAGGGGGAACCACTGAAGCTTTCTTT.

The chain uses TRBV5-1 and TRBJ2-5; 7 bases are a match to TRBD2. This CDR3 spans 14 amino acids. Unmatched junction bases numbered 12, after V lost 4 bases and J lost 9 bases. In germline, CDR1 is SGHRS, CDR2 YFSETQ. CDR3 region: CASSTGTTALAQYF. The CDR3 DNA is TGCGCCAGCAGCACCGGGACTACCGCTTTGGCCCAGTACTTC.

This clone has more than one count but fewer than ten. V and J are TRBV27 and TRBJ2-3; 11 bases align to TRBD2. Germline V CDR1 and CDR2: MNHEY, SMNVEV (reference sequence). CDR3 size: 17 residues. V lost 6 bases and J lost 0; bases outside the gene matches: 8. The chain's CDR3 is CASRGLAGGTSTDTQYF. The DNA for the CDR3 is TGTGCCAGCAGGGGCCTAGCGGGGGGTACTAGCACAGATACGCAGTATTTT.

The V gene is TRBV9, the J gene TRBJ1-2; no clear D. Per the germline V gene, CDR1 is SGDLS and CDR2 is YYNGEE. There are 12 residues in the CDR3. V lost 6 bases and J 3 bases, leaving 9 bases between the germline ends. The CDR3 spells CASKRLDYGYTF. Written as DNA, the CDR3 is TGTGCCAGCAAGCGTCTGGACTATGGCTACACCTTC.

This chain joins TRBV5-1 and TRBJ2-3, with D perhaps matching TRBD2 (5 bases). Germline V lookup: CDR1 SGHRS, CDR2 YFSETQ. This CDR3 comprises 16 residues. The V gene lost 4 bases and the J gene lost 4 bases, with 19 bases spanning the gap. CDR3 region: CASSPGNSNTPDTQYF. In nucleotides, the CDR3 is TGCGCCAGCAGCCCCGGGAACTCTAATACACCAGATACGCAGTATTTT. Filled out from reference TRBV5-1 and TRBJ2-3, the complete variable domain reads KAGVTQTPRYLIKTRGQQVTLSCSPISGHRSVSWYQQTPGQGLQFLFEYFSETQRNKGNFPGRFSGRQFSNSRSEMNVSTLELGDSALYLCASSPGNSNTPDTQYFGPGTRLTVL.

The chain links TRBV9 to TRBJ1-1; D might be TRBD1 (5 bases). The CDR3 is made up of 13 amino acids. Trimming removed 0 bases at V and 8 bases at J, with 11 bases between. Per the germline V gene, CDR1 is SGDLS and CDR2 is YYNGEE. The CDR3 reads CASSVAAGGEAFF. CDR3 in DNA: TGTGCCAGCAGCGTAGCGGCGGGGGGAGAAGCTTTCTTT.

The V and J genes are TRBV20-1 and TRBJ2-5; TRBD2 matches at 7 bases. Germline V gene data show CDR1 as DFQATT and CDR2 as SNEGSKA (reference sequence). The CDR3 spans 11 residues. V dropped 3 bases and J dropped 11; count of bases not matched to a gene: 6. The CDR3: CSASGRWEQYF. CDR3 in DNA: TGCAGTGCTAGCGGGAGGTGGGAGCAGTACTTC.

V gene TRBV11-2 combines with J gene TRBJ2-7; 9 bases match TRBD1. The germline V gene encodes CDR1 SGHAT and CDR2 FQNNGV. The CDR3 is made up of 15 amino acids. V trimming: 1 base; J trimming: 3 bases; junction bases outside the gene matches: 4. The CDR3 sequence: CASSLAGQGLYEQYF. The CDR3 nucleotides are TGTGCCAGCAGCTTAGCGGGACAGGGCCTCTACGAGCAGTACTTC.

The chain is built from TRBV6-1 and TRBJ1-4; 7 nucleotides agree with TRBD1. V lost 6 bases and J lost 5; bases outside the gene matches: 6. Germline V gene sequence: CDR1 MNHNS, CDR2 SASEGT. The CDR3 covers 14 residues. The CDR3 coding sequence is TGTGCCAGCAGCAAGGGGGCCTCGAATGAAAAACTGTTTTTT. The encoded protein is CASSKGASNEKLFF.

J is TRBJ2-3 and V is TRBV18; 8 bases align to TRBD2. J gave up 4 bases and V 6 bases, and 12 bases lay outside the gene matches. Germline CDR1 KGHSH, CDR2 LQKENI. This CDR3 region has 16 residues. The CDR3 DNA is TGTGCCAGCTCTCAACTTGGGACTAGTGCATCAGATACGCAGTATTTT. Translation gives CASSQLGTSASDTQYF.